This T cell receptor beta chain was sequenced during a study of T-cell memory formation after mild COVID-19. Study details: Clustering of TCRs was largely donor specific.

With respect to this clonotype: Its target is not known.

The germline V and J ends were trimmed by 7 bases and 7 bases, with 14 bases remaining between them. Germline assignment: CDR1 MNHEY and CDR2 SVGAGI. The CDR3 totals 14 residues. 5'RACE with constant-segment primers yielded barcoded, UMI-tagged TCR alpha and TCR beta cDNA libraries. TCRdb reprocessed the 5' RACE reads with MiXCR, giving one entry per CDR3 protein. The repertoire holds 350,000 to 500,000 distinct CDR3 sequences, with 23% as singletons. Study-wide points: The finding that pre-infection memory included some responding clones suggested that cross-reactive memory joined. The study found balanced CD4/CD8 in clones contracting day 15 to 85 and a CD4+ lean in later expanders.

V is TRBV6-5 and J is TRBJ1-6; D remains unclear. Sequencing was carried out using PBMCs or a T cell subset sorted from them (not recorded which). The source is an adult woman who had mild COVID-19 (a few samples of this study predate the infection). Cell type and time point are not known. The chain's CDR3 is CASTNGQGNSPLHF. In nucleotides, the CDR3 is TGTGCCAGCACCAACGGGCAAGGGAATTCACCCCTCCACTTT.